The entry below gives a single T cell receptor beta chain sequence along with its context. No antigen is known for it. Germline assignment: CDR1 SGHRS and CDR2 YFSETQ. This CDR3 is built from 15 residues. V trimming: 3 bases; J trimming: 6 bases; junction bases outside the gene matches: 2. This entry is derived from a study of T cell responses to AZD1222 COVID-19 vaccine. Broader study findings: Repertoire sampling happened only post peak T cell response.

TCRdb's table, derived via immunoSEQ multiplex PCR, lists solely in-frame clones and lacks some. This sample has 250,000 to 300,000 clones, with about 94% found just once. The rearrangement uses TRBV5-1 and TRBJ2-2; 13 bases map to TRBD2. This receptor was obtained from an adult who received the AZD1222 COVID-19 vaccine. Source: peripheral blood, taken 28 days after the second AZD1222 dose. The CDR3 protein is CASSSGLAGSGELFF. Written as DNA, the CDR3 is TGCGCCAGCAGCTCGGGACTAGCGGGATCCGGGGAGCTGTTTTTT.